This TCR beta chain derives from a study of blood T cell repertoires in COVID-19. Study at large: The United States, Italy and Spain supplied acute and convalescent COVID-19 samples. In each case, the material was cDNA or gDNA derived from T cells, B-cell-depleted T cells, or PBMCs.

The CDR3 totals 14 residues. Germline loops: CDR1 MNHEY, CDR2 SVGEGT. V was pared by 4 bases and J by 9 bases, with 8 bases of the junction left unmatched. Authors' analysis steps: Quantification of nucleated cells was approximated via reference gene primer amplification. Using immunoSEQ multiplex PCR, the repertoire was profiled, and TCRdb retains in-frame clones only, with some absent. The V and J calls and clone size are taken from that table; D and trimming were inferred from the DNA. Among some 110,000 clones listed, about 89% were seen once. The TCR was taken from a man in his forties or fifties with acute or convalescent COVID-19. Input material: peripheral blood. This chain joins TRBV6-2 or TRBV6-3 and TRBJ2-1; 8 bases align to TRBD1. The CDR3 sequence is CASSSQDRAGEQFF. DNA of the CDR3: TGTGCCAGCAGTTCCCAGGACAGGGCGGGTGAGCAGTTCTTC.